The sample holds a few counts of the clone carrying this TCR beta chain. The source of the sample is a study of blood T cell repertoires in COVID-19. Study details: Samples taken during acute and convalescent COVID-19 were collected in the United States, Italy and Spain. T cells, B-cell-depleted T cells, or PBMCs provided the cDNA or gDNA that served as material.

V was clipped by 5 bases and J by 0 bases, with 13 bases between them. CDR3 length equals 15 residues. From germline, CDR1 is MGHRA and CDR2 YSYEKL. Per the original methods: It was from reference gene primer amplification that nucleated cell counts were estimated. Method: immunoSEQ multiplex PCR; TCRdb's copy keeps in-frame clones and lacks some. Clone size and the V and J calls come from that table; the DNA yielded D and trimming. The sample records about 350,000 clones, approximately 90% being singletons. This sequence joins TRBV4-1 and TRBJ1-2, with a weak D call TRBD1 (6 bases). The sequencing input was peripheral blood. The receptor was derived from a woman aged 60-70 years with COVID-19, enrolled during active disease. The CDR3 DNA follows: TGCGCCAGCAGCATCACCGGGACAACTAACTATGGCTACACCTTC. Its protein product is CASSITGTTNYGYTF.